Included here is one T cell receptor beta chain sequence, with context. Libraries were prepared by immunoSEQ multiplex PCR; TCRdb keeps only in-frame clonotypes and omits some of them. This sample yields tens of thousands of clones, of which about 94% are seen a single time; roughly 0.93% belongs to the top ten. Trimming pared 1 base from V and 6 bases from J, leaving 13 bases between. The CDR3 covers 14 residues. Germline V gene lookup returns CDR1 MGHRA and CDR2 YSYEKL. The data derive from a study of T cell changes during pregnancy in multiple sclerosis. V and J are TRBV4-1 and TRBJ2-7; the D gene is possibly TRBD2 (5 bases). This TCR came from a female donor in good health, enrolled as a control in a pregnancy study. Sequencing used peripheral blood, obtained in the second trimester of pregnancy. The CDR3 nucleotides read TGCGCCAGCAGCCAAGTGGGCGGGCCCGGCGAGCAGTACTTC. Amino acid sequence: CASSQVGGPGEQYF.